This TCR beta chain was recovered during a study of blood T cell repertoires in COVID-19. Across the whole study: COVID-19 samples, acute and convalescent, were from the United States, Italy and Spain.

Seattle's cohort entered during active infection and was followed longitudinally. CDR1 is PRHDT, CDR2 FYEKMQ, per germline (reference sequence). The CDR3 spans 16 residues. J was trimmed by 7 bases and V by 0 bases; bases with no gene match: 6. The protocol was immunoSEQ multiplex PCR, while the TCRdb copy is restricted to in-frame clones and leaves out a portion. The table records 150,000 to 200,000 clones, more than 85% of them present only once. Only one count was recorded for this clone. The rearrangement links TRBV13 to TRBJ1-4; TRBD1 agrees at 9 bases. The receptor comes from a woman aged 60-75 years with COVID-19, enrolled during active disease. The sequenced sample was peripheral blood. CDR3 in amino acids: CASSLGTGGGGEKLFF. The CDR3 DNA reads TGTGCCAGCAGCTTAGGAACAGGGGGCGGGGGTGAAAAACTGTTTTTT.